The rows below give T cell receptor beta chains drawn from one sample of a study of PD-1 blockade in classical Hodgkin lymphoma. Clones were read by immunoSEQ multiplex PCR, and TCRdb kept only the in-frame ones, dropping some. Of 99,000 or so clones in the sample, around 90% were seen once. The sequences come from peripheral blood mononuclear cells (PBMCs), collected before the fourth cycle of nivolumab. The receptor source for this set is a human donor with classical Hodgkin lymphoma. Both conserved end residues are part of each CDR3. The order of the fields is CDR3 protein, CDR3 DNA, clone size, D gene, J gene, V gene. The D gene is left open where the match is weak. Clone size appears in some rows only: once, few, many, or a class for an expanded clone.

CDR3 protein: CASSTGLASGELFF
CDR3 DNA: TGTGCCAGCAGCACCGGACTAGCGTCCGGGGAGCTGTTTTTT
clone size: .
D gene: TRBD2
J gene: TRBJ2-2
V gene: TRBV7-2

CDR3 protein: CASSAAAGPGPYEQYF
CDR3 DNA: TGTGCCAGCAGTGCGGCGGCGGGTCCGGGTCCCTACGAGCAGTACTTC
clone size: .
D gene: .
J gene: TRBJ2-7
V gene: TRBV6-1

CDR3 protein: CASSLATGSSYEQYF
CDR3 DNA: TGCGCCAGCAGCTTGGCCACAGGGAGCTCCTACGAGCAGTACTTC
clone size: .
D gene: .
J gene: TRBJ2-7
V gene: TRBV5-1

CDR3 protein: CATSRDLNEQFF
CDR3 DNA: TGTGCCACCAGCAGAGATTTAAATGAGCAGTTCTTC
clone size: few
D gene: .
J gene: TRBJ2-1
V gene: TRBV15

CDR3 protein: CAISDPPRDEQFF
CDR3 DNA: TGTGCCATCAGTGACCCACCGCGGGATGAGCAGTTCTTC
clone size: .
D gene: .
J gene: TRBJ2-1
V gene: TRBV10-3

CDR3 protein: CASSLHREAFF
CDR3 DNA: TGTGCCAGCAGTTTACACAGGGAAGCTTTCTTT
clone size: .
D gene: .
J gene: TRBJ1-1
V gene: TRBV28

CDR3 protein: CASSLARDQPQHF
CDR3 DNA: TGTGCCAGCAGTTTGGCGAGAGATCAGCCCCAGCATTTT
clone size: few
D gene: .
J gene: TRBJ1-5
V gene: TRBV27

CDR3 protein: CASGRGYEQYF
CDR3 DNA: TGTGCCAGTGGGCGGGGCTACGAGCAGTACTTC
clone size: .
D gene: .
J gene: TRBJ2-7
V gene: TRBV2

CDR3 protein: CASSSPIGGGNQPQHF
CDR3 DNA: TGTGCCAGCAGTTCTCCCATAGGGGGTGGCAATCAGCCCCAGCATTTT
clone size: once
D gene: .
J gene: TRBJ1-5
V gene: TRBV28

CDR3 protein: CASSLGLADSYEQYF
CDR3 DNA: TGTGCCAGCAGCCTGGGACTAGCGGATTCCTACGAGCAGTACTTC
clone size: .
D gene: TRBD2
J gene: TRBJ2-7
V gene: TRBV7-8

CDR3 protein: CASSPGTGGNQPQHF
CDR3 DNA: TGTGCCAGCTCACCTGGGACAGGGGGTAATCAGCCCCAGCATTTT
clone size: .
D gene: TRBD1
J gene: TRBJ1-5
V gene: TRBV18

CDR3 protein: CASSSRVLGSTDTQYF
CDR3 DNA: TGTGCCAGCAGCTCTAGAGTATTAGGGAGCACAGATACGCAGTATTTT
clone size: .
D gene: .
J gene: TRBJ2-3
V gene: TRBV7-2

CDR3 protein: CASSLLGGLYTEAFF
CDR3 DNA: TGTGCCAGCAGTCTCCTAGGGGGGCTGTACACTGAAGCTTTCTTT
clone size: .
D gene: .
J gene: TRBJ1-1
V gene: TRBV28

CDR3 protein: CASSGGWGPPRDEQFF
CDR3 DNA: TGTGCCAGCAGTGGGGGGTGGGGGCCCCCAAGGGATGAGCAGTTCTTC
clone size: .
D gene: .
J gene: TRBJ2-1
V gene: TRBV28

CDR3 protein: CASGGFYEQYF
CDR3 DNA: TGTGCCAGCGGTGGGTTCTACGAGCAGTACTTC
clone size: .
D gene: .
J gene: TRBJ2-7
V gene: TRBV25-1

CDR3 protein: CSVGRVMNTEAFF
CDR3 DNA: TGCAGCGTTGGAAGGGTCATGAACACTGAAGCTTTCTTT
clone size: .
D gene: .
J gene: TRBJ1-1
V gene: TRBV29-1

CDR3 protein: CASSPLAGGWSEQFF
CDR3 DNA: TGTGCCAGCAGTCCCCTAGCGGGAGGGTGGAGTGAGCAGTTCTTC
clone size: .
D gene: TRBD2
J gene: TRBJ2-1
V gene: TRBV27

CDR3 protein: CASSSDSPALYEQYF
CDR3 DNA: TGTGCCAGCAGCTCTGACTCCCCAGCCCTCTACGAGCAGTACTTC
clone size: .
D gene: .
J gene: TRBJ2-7
V gene: TRBV7-9

CDR3 protein: CASSLGTEAFF
CDR3 DNA: TGTGCCAGCAGCTTAGGCACTGAAGCTTTCTTT
clone size: .
D gene: .
J gene: TRBJ1-1
V gene: TRBV7-9

CDR3 protein: CASSHAGLISGANVLTF
CDR3 DNA: TGCGCCAGCAGCCACGCCGGCCTCATCTCTGGGGCCAACGTCCTGACTTTC
clone size: .
D gene: .
J gene: TRBJ2-6
V gene: TRBV4-1

CDR3 protein: CASSLAVGEQYF
CDR3 DNA: TGTGCCAGCAGCTTAGCTGTCGGGGAGCAGTACTTC
clone size: .
D gene: .
J gene: TRBJ2-7
V gene: TRBV11-2

CDR3 protein: CASSLNPPAGGQETQYF
CDR3 DNA: TGCGCCAGCAGCTTGAATCCGCCAGCGGGAGGGCAAGAGACCCAGTACTTC
clone size: .
D gene: TRBD2
J gene: TRBJ2-5
V gene: TRBV5-1

CDR3 protein: CASSLTGVNYGYTF
CDR3 DNA: TGTGCCAGCAGCTTGACAGGGGTGAACTATGGCTACACCTTC
clone size: .
D gene: TRBD1
J gene: TRBJ1-2
V gene: TRBV28

CDR3 protein: CASSSRMTSGRTEQFF
CDR3 DNA: TGTGCCAGTAGTTCCCGAATGACTAGCGGGAGAACTGAGCAGTTCTTC
clone size: .
D gene: TRBD2
J gene: TRBJ2-1
V gene: TRBV19

CDR3 protein: CASSYSTSGQETQYF
CDR3 DNA: TGTGCCAGCAGTTACTCGACTAGCGGGCAAGAGACCCAGTACTTC
clone size: .
D gene: TRBD2
J gene: TRBJ2-5
V gene: TRBV6-6

CDR3 protein: CASSLSYEQYF
CDR3 DNA: TGTGCCAGCAGCCTCTCCTACGAGCAGTACTTC
clone size: .
D gene: .
J gene: TRBJ2-7
V gene: TRBV7-2

CDR3 protein: CASSEDSYQPQHF
CDR3 DNA: TGCGCCAGCAGTGAGGACAGTTATCAGCCCCAGCATTTT
clone size: .
D gene: .
J gene: TRBJ1-5
V gene: TRBV4-1

CDR3 protein: CASRATGSSYNEQFF
CDR3 DNA: TGTGCCAGCAGGGCGACAGGGAGCTCCTACAATGAGCAGTTCTTC
clone size: .
D gene: TRBD1
J gene: TRBJ2-1
V gene: TRBV6-1

CDR3 protein: CASSGRLAGAGYEQYF
CDR3 DNA: TGTGCCAGCAGTGGACGACTAGCGGGAGCAGGCTACGAGCAGTACTTC
clone size: .
D gene: TRBD2
J gene: TRBJ2-7
V gene: TRBV2

CDR3 protein: CASSLGTSIYEQYF
CDR3 DNA: TGTGCCAGCAGCCTAGGGACTAGTATCTACGAGCAGTACTTC
clone size: many
D gene: TRBD2
J gene: TRBJ2-7
V gene: TRBV5-4

CDR3 protein: CASSQDRAAPHGETQYF
CDR3 DNA: TGCGCCAGCAGCCAAGATCGGGCAGCCCCACATGGTGAGACCCAGTACTTC
clone size: .
D gene: .
J gene: TRBJ2-5
V gene: TRBV4-1

CDR3 protein: CASRRDRYEKLFF
CDR3 DNA: TGTGCCAGTAGACGGGACAGGTACGAAAAACTGTTTTTT
clone size: .
D gene: TRBD1
J gene: TRBJ1-4
V gene: TRBV19

CDR3 protein: CASSVTSVNEQFF
CDR3 DNA: TGTGCCAGCAGCGTGACTAGCGTAAATGAGCAGTTCTTC
clone size: once
D gene: TRBD2
J gene: TRBJ2-1
V gene: TRBV2

CDR3 protein: CASSLNPVSYEQYF
CDR3 DNA: TGTGCCAGCAGTTTAAATCCGGTCTCCTACGAGCAGTACTTC
clone size: .
D gene: .
J gene: TRBJ2-7
V gene: TRBV27

CDR3 protein: CASSLGQNYGYTF
CDR3 DNA: TGTGCCAGCAGCTTGGGGCAGAACTATGGCTACACCTTC
clone size: .
D gene: .
J gene: TRBJ1-2
V gene: TRBV5-6

CDR3 protein: CASRDRGTPQETQYF
CDR3 DNA: TGTGCCAGCAGGGACAGGGGTACCCCACAGGAGACCCAGTACTTC
clone size: few
D gene: TRBD1
J gene: TRBJ2-5
V gene: TRBV6-1

CDR3 protein: CASFSADRGIYEQYF
CDR3 DNA: TGTGCCAGTTTCTCTGCTGACAGGGGGATCTACGAGCAGTACTTC
clone size: once
D gene: TRBD1
J gene: TRBJ2-7
V gene: TRBV28

CDR3 protein: CASSLSWSSGANVLTF
CDR3 DNA: TGTGCCAGCAGCTTGTCCTGGAGCTCTGGGGCCAACGTCCTGACTTTC
clone size: .
D gene: .
J gene: TRBJ2-6
V gene: TRBV5-4

CDR3 protein: CASFGALNEQFF
CDR3 DNA: TGTGCCTCCTTTGGGGCGCTGAATGAGCAGTTCTTC
clone size: .
D gene: .
J gene: TRBJ2-1
V gene: TRBV6-6

CDR3 protein: CASRGLAGVYEQYF
CDR3 DNA: TGTGCCAGCAGGGGCCTAGCGGGGGTCTACGAGCAGTACTTC
clone size: .
D gene: TRBD2
J gene: TRBJ2-7
V gene: TRBV11-2

CDR3 protein: CASSRTGVTETQYF
CDR3 DNA: TGTGCCAGCAGTCGTACAGGGGTGACAGAGACCCAGTACTTC
clone size: .
D gene: TRBD1
J gene: TRBJ2-5
V gene: TRBV6-6

CDR3 protein: CASSLAPSRAYEQYF
CDR3 DNA: TGTGCCAGCAGCTTAGCTCCTAGCCGAGCCTACGAGCAGTACTTC
clone size: .
D gene: .
J gene: TRBJ2-7
V gene: TRBV7-9

CDR3 protein: CATSRRYRGYIQYF
CDR3 DNA: TGTGCCACCAGCCGCAGATACAGGGGTTACATTCAGTACTTC
clone size: .
D gene: TRBD1
J gene: TRBJ2-4
V gene: TRBV15

CDR3 protein: CASSLVGTRVEQFF
CDR3 DNA: TGTGCCAGCAGCTTAGTAGGTACCAGGGTCGAGCAGTTCTTC
clone size: .
D gene: .
J gene: TRBJ2-1
V gene: TRBV11-2

CDR3 protein: CASSLGVNEKLFF
CDR3 DNA: TGTGCCAGCTCACTCGGGGTGAATGAAAAACTGTTTTTT
clone size: .
D gene: .
J gene: TRBJ1-4
V gene: TRBV18

CDR3 protein: CASILTSDFESSYNEQFF
CDR3 DNA: TGTGCCAGCATCCTGACTAGCGACTTTGAAAGCTCCTACAATGAGCAGTTCTTC
clone size: few
D gene: TRBD2
J gene: TRBJ2-1
V gene: TRBV5-6

CDR3 protein: CASSPTGGSGWSYNEQFF
CDR3 DNA: TGCGCCAGCAGTCCAACAGGGGGAAGCGGGTGGTCGTACAATGAGCAGTTCTTC
clone size: .
D gene: TRBD1
J gene: TRBJ2-1
V gene: TRBV23-1

CDR3 protein: CASSRTEISGNTIYF
CDR3 DNA: TGTGCCAGCTCACGTACAGAAATCTCTGGAAACACCATATATTTT
clone size: once
D gene: .
J gene: TRBJ1-3
V gene: TRBV18